This is a list of T cell receptor beta chains from one sample in a study of cytomegalovirus exposure and HLA in healthy donors. TCRdb's copy holds only in-frame clones and misses some; the assay was immunoSEQ multiplex PCR. The sample holds roughly 75,000 clones, over 85% seen once. Specimen: PBMCs. These receptor sequences come from a young woman in good health and CMV-seronegative. CDR3s include the opening cysteine and the closing phenylalanine or tryptophan. Fields, in order: clone size, D gene, V gene, CDR3 length, J gene, CDR3 protein, CDR3 DNA. D genes are given only for firm matches. Size is stated for part of the rows, as once, few or many counts, or as a class when the clone is expanded.

abundance: NA; d_gene: NA; v_gene: TRBV7-9; len: 14; j_gene: TRBJ2-1; CDR3aa: CASSLGQSYNEQFF; CDR3nt: TGTGCCAGCAGCTTGGGGCAGTCCTACAATGAGCAGTTCTTC
abundance: NA; d_gene: NA; v_gene: TRBV9; len: 14; j_gene: TRBJ1-5; CDR3aa: CASSVEGGNQPQHF; CDR3nt: TGTGCCAGCAGCGTTGAAGGGGGCAATCAGCCCCAGCATTTT
abundance: few; d_gene: NA; v_gene: TRBV2; len: 12; j_gene: TRBJ2-7; CDR3aa: CASSPTLYEQYF; CDR3nt: TGTGCCAGCAGTCCTACCTTGTACGAGCAGTACTTC
abundance: NA; d_gene: NA; v_gene: TRBV4-2; len: 16; j_gene: TRBJ2-1; CDR3aa: CASGGLGRGRYNEQFF; CDR3nt: TGTGCCAGCGGGGGTTTGGGCAGGGGACGCTACAATGAGCAGTTCTTC
abundance: NA; d_gene: NA; v_gene: TRBV4-3; len: 13; j_gene: TRBJ2-1; CDR3aa: CASSQSTRGGLFF; CDR3nt: TGCGCCAGCAGCCAATCTACTAGGGGGGGATTGTTCTTC
abundance: NA; d_gene: NA; v_gene: TRBV2; len: 18; j_gene: TRBJ1-6; CDR3aa: CASSELGWRVEANSPLHF; CDR3nt: TGTGCCAGCAGTGAATTAGGGTGGCGGGTCGAGGCTAATTCACCCCTCCACTTT
abundance: NA; d_gene: NA; v_gene: TRBV6-1; len: 15; j_gene: TRBJ2-7; CDR3aa: CASRRGTPDWLEQYF; CDR3nt: TGTGCCAGCAGGAGGGGGACGCCGGACTGGCTCGAGCAGTACTTC
abundance: NA; d_gene: NA; v_gene: TRBV7-9; len: 16; j_gene: TRBJ2-2; CDR3aa: CASSLYVASDTGELFF; CDR3nt: TGTGCCAGCAGCTTATATGTAGCGTCGGACACCGGGGAGCTGTTTTTT
abundance: NA; d_gene: NA; v_gene: TRBV21-1; len: 18; j_gene: TRBJ1-2; CDR3aa: CASSKIATGHYFYYGYTF; CDR3nt: TGTGCCAGCAGCAAGATTGCGACAGGGCACTACTTTTACTATGGCTACACCTTC
abundance: NA; d_gene: NA; v_gene: TRBV5-1; len: 13; j_gene: TRBJ2-1; CDR3aa: CASSSRARGEQFF; CDR3nt: TGCGCCAGCAGCTCCCGGGCTCGGGGTGAGCAGTTCTTC
abundance: NA; d_gene: NA; v_gene: TRBV2; len: 13; j_gene: TRBJ2-1; CDR3aa: CASSGVVANEQFF; CDR3nt: TGTGCCAGCAGCGGGGTGGTAGCGAATGAGCAGTTCTTC
abundance: NA; d_gene: TRBD1; v_gene: TRBV29-1; len: 14; j_gene: TRBJ1-1; CDR3aa: CSVEQTGMNTEAFF; CDR3nt: TGCAGCGTTGAACAGACAGGGATGAACACTGAAGCTTTCTTT
abundance: NA; d_gene: TRBD2; v_gene: TRBV6-5; len: 14; j_gene: TRBJ2-7; CDR3aa: CASSLAGEWGEQYF; CDR3nt: TGTGCCAGCAGTCTAGCGGGGGAATGGGGCGAGCAGTACTTC
abundance: NA; d_gene: TRBD1; v_gene: TRBV18; len: 19; j_gene: TRBJ2-1; CDR3aa: CASSPRRTGGVWSYNEQFF; CDR3nt: TGTGCCAGCTCACCACGTCGGACAGGGGGGGTTTGGTCATACAATGAGCAGTTCTTC
abundance: NA; d_gene: NA; v_gene: TRBV28; len: 13; j_gene: TRBJ1-4; CDR3aa: CASRQGPIEKLFF; CDR3nt: TGTGCCAGCAGACAGGGCCCGATTGAAAAACTGTTTTTT
abundance: NA; d_gene: NA; v_gene: TRBV6-5; len: 16; j_gene: TRBJ2-1; CDR3aa: CASSYSGGRAPNEQFF; CDR3nt: TGTGCCAGCAGTTACTCAGGGGGGAGGGCCCCCAATGAGCAGTTCTTC
abundance: once; d_gene: NA; v_gene: TRBV6-6; len: 12; j_gene: TRBJ1-1; CDR3aa: CASSRGDTEAFF; CDR3nt: TGTGCCAGCAGTCGGGGGGATACTGAAGCTTTCTTT
abundance: NA; d_gene: NA; v_gene: TRBV9; len: 14; j_gene: TRBJ2-7; CDR3aa: CASSTSVSSYEQYF; CDR3nt: TGTGCCAGCAGTACCAGCGTGAGCTCCTACGAGCAGTACTTC
abundance: NA; d_gene: TRBD1; v_gene: TRBV5-1; len: 16; j_gene: TRBJ2-5; CDR3aa: CASSLEDRGGGETQYF; CDR3nt: TGCGCCAGCAGCTTGGAGGACAGGGGGGGCGGAGAGACCCAGTACTTC
abundance: NA; d_gene: NA; v_gene: TRBV5-1; len: 15; j_gene: TRBJ1-1; CDR3aa: CASSRGGQGSTEAFF; CDR3nt: TGCGCCAGCAGCAGGGGCGGGCAGGGGAGCACTGAAGCTTTCTTT